This TCR beta chain was profiled in a study of blood T cells in healthy people across ages. For the second PCR, which ran for about 6 to 12 cycles, a sample-barcoded 5' primer and a J-beta primer mix were used. TCRdb passed the 5' RACE reads through MiXCR, listing each CDR3 protein once. Of 1,800,000 or so distinct CDR3 sequences listed, 39% are singletons. The CDR3 is 21 amino acids. CDR1 and CDR2 (germline): LGHNA, YNFKEQ. The ends lost 0 bases at V and 0 bases at J; junction bases unmatched: 13. Healthy Caucasians from Russia aged about 6 to 90 served as donors. This clonotype has just a few counts.

The sequencing sample was made of blood. This receptor was identified in a human donor in good health. The V call is TRBV4-2, the J call TRBJ2-1; 11 bases align to TRBD2. The CDR3, as DNA: TGTGCCAGCAGCCAAGAAGGTTGGCTAGCGGGGGGCTCCCTCTCCTACAATGAGCAGTTCTTC. The encoded protein is CASSQEGWLAGGSLSYNEQFF.